Shown below are 11 T cell receptor beta chains from a single sample sequenced in a study of blood T cell repertoires in COVID-19. Method: immunoSEQ multiplex PCR; TCRdb's copy keeps in-frame clones and lacks some. The top ten hold over 9.5% of the sample, which has around 130,000 clones, 88% seen once. The sequencing input was peripheral blood. The receptors were gathered from a man in his 60s with active or convalescent COVID-19.

This clone occurred a few times. The chain carries TRBV7-9 and TRBJ1-1; 8 bases are shared with TRBD1. V lost 4 bases and J lost 0; bases outside the gene matches: 13. Germline V CDR1 and CDR2: SEHNR, FQNEAQ (reference sequence). The CDR3 has 18 amino acids. The CDR3 region is CASSSPIGTGPVNTEAFF. CDR3 DNA sequence: TGTGCCAGCAGCTCACCTATAGGGACAGGACCCGTGAACACTGAAGCTTTCTTT.

This chain uses TRBV10-3 with TRBJ1-2; 7 positions match TRBD1. After removal of 6 bases from V and 3 bases from J, the junction contained 7 bases not matched to a gene. The CDR3 is 14 amino acids. Germline CDR1 ENHRY, CDR2 SYGVKD. The CDR3 reads CAIRPTGLDYGYTF. Here the CDR3 DNA reads TGTGCCATCAGACCGACAGGGCTTGACTATGGCTACACCTTC.

Worth noting for this clone: Other DNA sequences of this sample code for an identical CDR3. The chain joins TRBV7-9 to TRBJ1-1; TRBD1 is a possible D gene (6 bases). The CDR3 loop spans 13 amino acids. The V and J ends lost 5 bases and 2 bases respectively, with 9 bases between them. Germline V gives CDR1 SEHNR, CDR2 FQNEAQ (reference sequence). The CDR3: CASSPRGNTEAFF. CDR3 nucleotides: TGTGCCAGCAGCCCCAGGGGAAACACTGAAGCTTTCTTT.

The CDR3 here is CASSIPRGTNEKLFF. Here the CDR3 DNA reads TGTGCCAGCAGCATACCCAGGGGGACCAATGAAAAACTGTTTTTT. The chain uses TRBV7-9 and TRBJ1-4, with TRBD1 matching over 7 bases. The V and J ends lost 5 bases and 5 bases, in that order; junction bases with no gene match: 8. This CDR3 comprises 15 residues. The germline CDR1 and CDR2 sequences are SEHNR and FQNEAQ (reference sequence).

The chain links TRBV5-6 to TRBJ1-6; no firm D call. There are 15 residues in the CDR3. V lost 0 bases and J lost 5, with 9 bases in between. Germline V lookup: CDR1 SGHDT, CDR2 YYEEEE. The CDR3 reads CASSLVLKNNSPLHF. The CDR3 coding sequence is TGTGCCAGCAGCTTGGTTCTAAAGAATAATTCACCCCTCCACTTT.

The CDR3 DNA sequence: TGCGCCAGCAGCACCGGGATGGGGGGTAGCGAGACCCAGTACTTC. This encodes CASSTGMGGSETQYF. V and J are TRBV5-1 and TRBJ2-5; maybe TRBD2 (6 bases). The CDR3 loop spans 15 amino acids. The germline V gene has CDR1 SGHRS and CDR2 YFSETQ. Trimming shortened V by 4 bases and J by 5 bases, and 18 bases separated the two germline ends.

The chain is built from TRBV28 and TRBJ2-7, with a tentative D call TRBD2 (6 bases). Germline V gives CDR1 MDHEN, CDR2 SYDVKM. CDR3 length: 13 amino acids. V lost 0 bases to trimming and J lost 6 bases, with 9 bases between them. The CDR3 region has the DNA TGTGCCAGCAGTTTATGGGAGGGACCCGAGCAGTACTTC. Translation gives CASSLWEGPEQYF.

The rearrangement joins TRBV5-1 to TRBJ2-5; 8 bases fit TRBD2. The CDR3 length is 14 residues. Germline V gene lookup returns CDR1 SGHRS and CDR2 YFSETQ. The J segment lost 4 bases and the V segment lost 5 bases, leaving 7 bases of the junction unmatched. DNA for the CDR3: TGCGCCAGCAGGGCAGGACTAGCCCCAGAGACCCAGTACTTC. Translated, it gives CASRAGLAPETQYF.

The chain links TRBV11-3 to TRBJ2-1; 16 positions agree with TRBD2. The V and J ends lost 5 bases and 8 bases, in that order; junction bases with no gene match: 9. Germline V gene lookup returns CDR1 SGHNT and CDR2 YENEEA. The CDR3 is 17 amino acids. The CDR3 loop is CASSRGTSGRASDEQFF. CDR3 nucleotides: TGTGCCAGCAGCAGAGGGACTAGCGGGAGGGCCTCAGATGAGCAGTTCTTC.

The chain carries TRBV7-8 and TRBJ2-1, with D maybe TRBD2 (5 bases). CDR1 SGHVS and CDR2 FQNEAQ come from the germline V gene. V dropped 2 bases and J dropped 2 bases, with 10 bases sitting between them. This CDR3 spans 15 amino acids. CDR3 protein: CASSLSLATYNEQFF. The CDR3 DNA follows: TGTGCCAGCAGCTTAAGCCTAGCCACCTACAATGAGCAGTTCTTC.

This CDR3 reads CASSPRGSGTSTDTQYF. As DNA, the CDR3 is TGTGCCAGCAGCCCCCGTGGTAGCGGTACTAGCACAGATACGCAGTATTTT. The chain recombines TRBV7-2 with TRBJ2-3, with D perhaps TRBD2 (6 bases). Germline V gene data show CDR1 as SGHTA and CDR2 as FQGNSA. This CDR3 region has 17 residues. Trimming took 5 bases from V and 0 from J, leaving 18 bases between them.